One sample yielded the 21 T cell receptor beta chains listed below, sequenced in a study of blood T cell repertoires in COVID-19. Assay used: immunoSEQ multiplex PCR; TCRdb lists only in-frame clones, some missing. Of over 200,000 clones in the sample, 88% were seen once. Specimen: peripheral blood. Source of these receptors: a man in his fifties or sixties who had recovered from COVID-19.

V gene TRBV10-3 combines with J gene TRBJ1-2; perhaps TRBD1 as D (6 bases). The CDR3 sequence is 15 residues long. V was trimmed by 6 bases and J by 8 bases, leaving 22 bases between them. CDR1 ENHRY and CDR2 SYGVKD come from the germline V gene. In DNA, the CDR3 is TGTGCCATCAGGGACTTGGTGGGGGCTGAGTCGGGCTACACCTTC. Translated, it gives CAIRDLVGAESGYTF.

The chain uses TRBV9 and TRBJ2-3, with D possibly being TRBD2 (6 bases). The CDR3 is 14 amino acids. The germline V and J ends were trimmed by 0 bases and 4 bases, with 9 bases remaining between them. The germline V gene encodes CDR1 SGDLS and CDR2 YYNGEE. The CDR3: CASSVVSGADTQYF. The CDR3 region has the DNA TGTGCCAGCAGCGTAGTTAGCGGAGCAGATACGCAGTATTTT.

The rearrangement links TRBV10-3 to TRBJ1-5; the D gene is possibly TRBD1 (5 bases). V was pared by 2 bases and J by 7 bases, with 12 bases between. This CDR3 spans 14 amino acids. The V gene's germline CDR1 is ENHRY and CDR2 SYGVKD. This CDR3 reads CAISERAGYQPQHF. The CDR3 DNA follows: TGTGCCATCAGTGAGAGGGCAGGGTACCAGCCCCAGCATTTT.

The V gene is TRBV4-2, the J gene TRBJ2-3, with 11 bases identical to TRBD2. This CDR3 region has 16 residues. Germline CDR1 reads LGHNA; CDR2 reads YNFKEQ. The ends lost 1 base at V and 4 bases at J; junction bases unmatched: 4. CDR3 nucleotide sequence: TGTGCCAGCAGCCAAGCGCTAGCGGGGGGCTCAGATACGCAGTATTTT. Residues: CASSQALAGGSDTQYF.

The chain recombines TRBV27 with TRBJ1-1, with 7 bases that match TRBD1. Trimming cost V 2 bases and J 5 bases; bases outside gene matches: 8. CDR1 is MNHEY and CDR2 is SMNVEV in the germline V gene (reference sequence). The CDR3 is 15 amino acids. This CDR3 reads CASSLRQGPITEAFF. The CDR3, as DNA: TGTGCCAGCAGTTTACGACAGGGACCTATTACTGAAGCTTTCTTT.

V and J are TRBV6-5 and TRBJ1-2; 7 bases map to TRBD1. CDR3 length: 13 residues. Germline CDR1 and CDR2: MNHEY and SVGAGI. The V segment lost 8 bases and the J segment 7 bases; nucleotides outside the gene matches: 10. The CDR3 DNA sequence: TGTGCCAGCCGCTTCAAGGGGGCGATTGGCTACACCTTC. Amino acid sequence: CASRFKGAIGYTF.

V gene TRBV6-2 or TRBV6-3 combines with J gene TRBJ1-2, with a possible D match to TRBD1 (6 bases). Per germline, CDR1 MNHEY and CDR2 SVGEGT. Trimming removed 2 bases at V and 5 bases at J, with 6 bases between. The CDR3 totals 12 residues. As DNA, the CDR3 is TGTGCCAGCAGTTACGGACAGTATGGCTACACCTTC. It translates to CASSYGQYGYTF.

The rearrangement links TRBV7-3 to TRBJ1-5; possible D gene TRBD1, 5 bases. This CDR3 region has 20 residues. The V gene's germline CDR1 is SGHTA and CDR2 FQGTGA. V dropped 1 base and J dropped 0 bases, with 22 bases sitting between them. In DNA, the CDR3 is TGTGCCAGCAGCTTAAACCCGACAGATATATTTGTTTATAGCAATCAGCCCCAGCATTTT. Its translation: CASSLNPTDIFVYSNQPQHF.

This clone was seen only once. In the same sample, other DNA sequences code for this CDR3. The chain combines TRBV2 with TRBJ1-5; 7 nucleotides agree with TRBD1. Germline V gene data show CDR1 as SNHLY and CDR2 as FYNNEI. J lost 0 bases, V lost 4 bases, and 0 bases had no gene match. The CDR3 totals 14 residues. CDR3 region: CASSGQGSNQPQHF. The CDR3 DNA follows: TGTGCCAGCAGTGGACAGGGTAGCAATCAGCCCCAGCATTTT.

This clone was seen more than once but under ten times. The chain joins TRBV5-5 to TRBJ2-7, with 8 bases identical to TRBD1. The V segment lost 4 bases and the J segment 4 bases; nucleotides outside the gene matches: 10. CDR1 SGHKS and CDR2 YYEKEE come from the germline V gene (reference sequence). CDR3 length: 15 residues. CDR3 coding DNA: TGTGCCAGCAGCCCCAAGACAGGGGCCGGGTACGAGCAGTACTTC. Translating it yields CASSPKTGAGYEQYF. Combining the CDR3 with reference TRBV5-5 and TRBJ2-7 gives the whole variable domain DAGVTQSPTHLIKTRGQQVTLRCSPISGHKSVSWYQQVLGQGPQFIFQYYEKEERGRGNFPDRFSARQFPNYSSELNVNALLLGDSALYLCASSPKTGAGYEQYFGPGTRLTVT.

The chain is built from TRBV6-5 and TRBJ1-1; D ambiguous. V gave up 4 bases and J gave up 8 bases, with 20 bases separating them. The CDR3 is made up of 15 amino acids. The germline V gene has CDR1 MNHEY and CDR2 SVGAGI. CDR3 protein: CASSSVGGFRQEAFF. The CDR3, as DNA: TGTGCCAGCAGTTCCGTCGGAGGGTTTCGGCAAGAAGCTTTCTTT.

In this sample, this clone turned up many times. This chain links TRBV19 with TRBJ2-1, with 10 bases fitting TRBD2. Germline V gene data show CDR1 as LNHDA and CDR2 as SQIVND (reference sequence). The CDR3 extends over 19 amino acids. J lost 10 bases, V lost 5 bases, and 23 bases had no gene match. The CDR3 DNA sequence: TGTGCCAGTAGTTCGCGACAGAGAGTAGCGGGGGGCTATAGGGGCGAGCAGTTCTTC. Encoded protein: CASSSRQRVAGGYRGEQFF.

The rearrangement uses TRBV24-1 and TRBJ2-2, with 11 bases identical to TRBD2. The CDR3 has 15 amino acids. Losses at the gene ends were 5 bases for V and 3 bases for J; bases not matched to a gene: 1. Germline V CDR1 and CDR2: KGHDR, SFDVKD. In DNA form, the CDR3 reads TGTGCCACCAGTGGGGGACTAGCGGACACCGGGGAGCTGTTTTTT. Encoded protein: CATSGGLADTGELFF.

This rearrangement joins TRBV3-1 (or the pseudogene TRBV3-2) to TRBJ2-5; D might be TRBD1 (6 bases). Germline CDR1 reads LGHDT; CDR2 reads YNNKEL (reference sequence). With 1 base removed from V and 4 bases from J, the gap between germline ends came to 13 bases. The CDR3 length is 15 residues. CDR3 nucleotides: TGTGCCAGCAGCCAAGCTACAGGGTTCGGAGAGACCCAGTACTTC. Translated, it gives CASSQATGFGETQYF.

This rearrangement joins TRBV6-6 to TRBJ2-7; 12 positions match TRBD1. Per germline, CDR1 MNHNY and CDR2 SVGAGI (reference sequence). CDR3 length: 15 amino acids. The ends lost 5 bases at V and 4 bases at J; junction bases unmatched: 6. CDR3 nucleotide sequence: TGTGCCAGCAGTGCGGGACAGGGGGCAAGGTACGAGCAGTACTTC. This translates into CASSAGQGARYEQYF.

V gene TRBV2 combines with J gene TRBJ2-4; 11 bases are shared with TRBD1. Germline CDR1 and CDR2: SNHLY and FYNNEI. Trimming cost V 3 bases and J 8 bases; bases outside gene matches: 15. This CDR3 spans 18 amino acids. CDR3 bases: TGTGCCAGCAGTGATCCCAGGACAGGGGGCAGTGGTGAAGACATTCAGTACTTC. Protein: CASSDPRTGGSGEDIQYF.

This clone has just one count. This CDR3 reads CASSQNGGSGNTIYF. The CDR3 DNA follows: TGTGCCAGCAGCCAGAACGGGGGCTCTGGAAACACCATATATTTT. This chain connects TRBV4-2 to TRBJ1-3, with D tentatively TRBD1 (5 bases). In germline, CDR1 is LGHNA, CDR2 YNFKEQ. This CDR3 has 15 amino acids. V lost 3 bases, J lost 0 bases, and 9 bases lay in between.

The chain recombines TRBV6-2 or TRBV6-3 with TRBJ2-5; tentatively, D is TRBD1 (5 bases). Trimming pared 0 bases from V and 7 bases from J, leaving 12 bases between. The germline gives CDR1 MNHEY, CDR2 SVGEGT. CDR3 length equals 14 residues. CDR3 sequence: CASSYSQGSGTQYF. The CDR3 DNA sequence: TGTGCCAGCAGTTACTCGCAGGGCTCTGGGACCCAGTACTTC.

Only a few counts were recorded for this clone. The rearrangement joins TRBV5-4 to TRBJ2-7; TRBD2 is a possible D gene (5 bases). Trimming took 0 bases from V and 3 from J, leaving 13 bases between them. CDR3 length equals 15 residues. CDR1 and CDR2 (germline): SGHNT, YYREEE (reference sequence). The CDR3: CASSLAAGESYEQYF. The CDR3 DNA reads as TGTGCCAGCAGCTTGGCGGCGGGTGAGAGCTACGAGCAGTACTTC.

J is TRBJ2-1 and V is TRBV5-4; TRBD2 agrees at 10 bases. Per germline, CDR1 SGHNT and CDR2 YYREEE (reference sequence). CDR3 length equals 15 residues. V was clipped by 3 bases and J by 9 bases; unmatched bases: 9. CDR3 coding DNA: TGTGCCAGCAGCTCTAGCGGGGGTTTATATGCTGAGCAGTTCTTC. It specifies CASSSSGGLYAEQFF.

The rearrangement joins TRBV5-6 to TRBJ2-7; D not resolved. The CDR3 is made up of 14 amino acids. V was pared by 0 bases and J by 3 bases, with 10 bases between. Germline V gives CDR1 SGHDT, CDR2 YYEEEE. CDR3 in amino acids: CASSLGQLGYEQYF. In DNA, the CDR3 is TGTGCCAGCAGCTTGGGTCAGCTAGGCTACGAGCAGTACTTC.